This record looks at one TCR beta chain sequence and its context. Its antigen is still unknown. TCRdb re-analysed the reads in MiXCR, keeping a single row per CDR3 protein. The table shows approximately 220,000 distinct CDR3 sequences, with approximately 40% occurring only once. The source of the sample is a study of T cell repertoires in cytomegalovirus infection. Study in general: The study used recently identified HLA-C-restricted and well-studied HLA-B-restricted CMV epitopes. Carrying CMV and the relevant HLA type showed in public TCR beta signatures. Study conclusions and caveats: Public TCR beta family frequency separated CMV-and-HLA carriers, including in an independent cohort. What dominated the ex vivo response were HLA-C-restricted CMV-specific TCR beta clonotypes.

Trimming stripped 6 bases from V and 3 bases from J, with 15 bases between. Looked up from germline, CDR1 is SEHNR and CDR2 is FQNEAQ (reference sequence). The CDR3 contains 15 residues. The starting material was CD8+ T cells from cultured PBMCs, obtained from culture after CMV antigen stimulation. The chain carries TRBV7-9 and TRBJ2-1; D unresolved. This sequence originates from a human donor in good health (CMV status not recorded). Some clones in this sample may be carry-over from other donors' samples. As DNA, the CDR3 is TGTGCCAGCAGTCAGGACGGAGCGTTCTACAATGAGCAGTTCTTC. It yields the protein CASSQDGAFYNEQFF.